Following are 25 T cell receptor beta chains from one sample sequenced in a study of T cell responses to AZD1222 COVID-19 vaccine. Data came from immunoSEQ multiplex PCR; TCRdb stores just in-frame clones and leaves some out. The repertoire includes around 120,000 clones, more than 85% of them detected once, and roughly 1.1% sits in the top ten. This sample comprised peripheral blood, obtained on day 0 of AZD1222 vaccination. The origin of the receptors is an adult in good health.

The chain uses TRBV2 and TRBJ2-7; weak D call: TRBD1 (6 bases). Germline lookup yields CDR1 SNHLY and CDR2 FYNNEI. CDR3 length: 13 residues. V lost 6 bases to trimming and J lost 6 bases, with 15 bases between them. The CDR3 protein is CASRDRPTGEQYF. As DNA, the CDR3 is TGTGCCAGCAGGGACAGACCCACTGGCGAGCAGTACTTC.

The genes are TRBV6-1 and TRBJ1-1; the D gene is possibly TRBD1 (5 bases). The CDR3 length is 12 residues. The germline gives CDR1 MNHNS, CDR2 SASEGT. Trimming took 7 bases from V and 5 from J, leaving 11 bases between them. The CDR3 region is CASKFQGTEAFF. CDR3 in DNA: TGTGCCAGCAAGTTTCAGGGTACTGAAGCTTTCTTT.

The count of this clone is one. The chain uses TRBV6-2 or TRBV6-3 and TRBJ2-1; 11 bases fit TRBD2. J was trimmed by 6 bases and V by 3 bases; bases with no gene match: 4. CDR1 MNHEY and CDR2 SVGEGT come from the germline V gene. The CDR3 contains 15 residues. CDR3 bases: TGTGCCAGCAGTTATACTAGCGGGAGTACCAATGAGCAGTTCTTC. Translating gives CASSYTSGSTNEQFF.

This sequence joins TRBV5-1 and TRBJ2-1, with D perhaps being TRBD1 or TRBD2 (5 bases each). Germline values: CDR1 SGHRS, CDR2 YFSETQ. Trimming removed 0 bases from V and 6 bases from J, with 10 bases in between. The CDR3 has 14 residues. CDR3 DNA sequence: TGCGCCAGCAGCTTGGGGGACGCGAGCAATGAGCAGTTCTTC. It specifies CASSLGDASNEQFF.

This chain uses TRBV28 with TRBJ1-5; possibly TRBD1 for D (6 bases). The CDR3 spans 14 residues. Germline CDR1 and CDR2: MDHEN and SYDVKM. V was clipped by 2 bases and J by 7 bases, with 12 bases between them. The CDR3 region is CASSLGAGVQPQHF. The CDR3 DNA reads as TGTGCCAGCAGTTTAGGGGCAGGGGTACAGCCCCAGCATTTT.

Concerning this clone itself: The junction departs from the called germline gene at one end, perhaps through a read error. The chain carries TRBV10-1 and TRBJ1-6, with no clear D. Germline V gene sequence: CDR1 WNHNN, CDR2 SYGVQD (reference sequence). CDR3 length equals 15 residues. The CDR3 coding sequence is TGCGCCAGCAGCCCGCCGGCAGGTGATAATTCGCCCCTCCACTTT. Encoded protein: CASSPPAGDNSPLHF.

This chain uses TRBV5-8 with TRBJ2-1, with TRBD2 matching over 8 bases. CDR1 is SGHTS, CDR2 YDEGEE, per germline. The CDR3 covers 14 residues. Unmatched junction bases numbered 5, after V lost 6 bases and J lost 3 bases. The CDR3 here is CASNSGAYYNEQFF. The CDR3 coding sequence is TGTGCCAGCAATAGCGGGGCTTACTACAATGAGCAGTTCTTC.

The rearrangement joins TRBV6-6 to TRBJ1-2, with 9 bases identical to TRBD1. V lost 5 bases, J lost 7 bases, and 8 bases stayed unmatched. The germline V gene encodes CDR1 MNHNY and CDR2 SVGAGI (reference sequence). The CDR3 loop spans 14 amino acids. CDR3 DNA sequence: TGTGCCAGCAGTCTGGACAGGGGATTGGGTGGCTACACCTTC. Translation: CASSLDRGLGGYTF.

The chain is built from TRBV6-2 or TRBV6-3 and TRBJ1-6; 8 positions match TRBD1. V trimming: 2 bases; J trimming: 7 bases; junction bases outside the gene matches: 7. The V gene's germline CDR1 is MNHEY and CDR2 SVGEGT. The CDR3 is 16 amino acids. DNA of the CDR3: TGTGCCAGCAGTTACCATCGTCCAGGGGGCAATTCACCCCTCCACTTT. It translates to CASSYHRPGGNSPLHF.

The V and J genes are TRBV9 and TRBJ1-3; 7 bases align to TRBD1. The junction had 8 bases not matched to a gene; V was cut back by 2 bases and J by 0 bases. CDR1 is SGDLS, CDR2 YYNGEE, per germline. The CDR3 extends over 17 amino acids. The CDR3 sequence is CASSVDMDRLSGNTIYF. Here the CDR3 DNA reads TGTGCCAGCAGCGTGGACATGGACAGGCTCTCTGGAAACACCATATATTTT.

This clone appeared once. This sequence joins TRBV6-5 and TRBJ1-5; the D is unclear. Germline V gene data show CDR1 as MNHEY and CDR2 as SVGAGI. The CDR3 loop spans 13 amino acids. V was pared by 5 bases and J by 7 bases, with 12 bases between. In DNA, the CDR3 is TGTGCCAGCAGTCCCCGAAGAACACAGCCCCAGCATTTT. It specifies CASSPRRTQPQHF.

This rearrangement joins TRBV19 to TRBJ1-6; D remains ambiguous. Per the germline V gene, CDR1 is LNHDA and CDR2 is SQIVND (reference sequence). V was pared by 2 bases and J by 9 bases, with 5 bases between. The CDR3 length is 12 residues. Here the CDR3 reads CASSILASPLHF. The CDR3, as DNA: TGTGCCAGTAGTATATTGGCTTCACCCCTCCACTTT.

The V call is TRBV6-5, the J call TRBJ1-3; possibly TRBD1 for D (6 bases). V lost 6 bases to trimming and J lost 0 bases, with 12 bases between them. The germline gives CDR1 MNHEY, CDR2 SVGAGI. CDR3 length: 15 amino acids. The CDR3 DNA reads TGTGCCAGCAGACAGGGAGTAAGCTCTGGAAACACCATATATTTT. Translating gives CASRQGVSSGNTIYF.

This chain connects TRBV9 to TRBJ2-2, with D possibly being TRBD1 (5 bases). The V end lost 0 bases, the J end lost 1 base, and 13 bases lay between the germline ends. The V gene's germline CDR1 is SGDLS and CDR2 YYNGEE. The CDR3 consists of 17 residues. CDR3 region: CASSVAKTDKNTGELFF. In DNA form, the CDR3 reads TGTGCCAGCAGCGTAGCAAAGACAGACAAGAACACCGGGGAGCTGTTTTTT.

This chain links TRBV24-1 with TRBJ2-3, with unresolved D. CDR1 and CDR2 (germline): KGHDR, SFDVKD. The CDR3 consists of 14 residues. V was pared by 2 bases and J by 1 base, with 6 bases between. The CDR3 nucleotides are TGTGCCACCAGTGATTCTCTCCGCACAGATACGCAGTATTTT. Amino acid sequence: CATSDSLRTDTQYF.

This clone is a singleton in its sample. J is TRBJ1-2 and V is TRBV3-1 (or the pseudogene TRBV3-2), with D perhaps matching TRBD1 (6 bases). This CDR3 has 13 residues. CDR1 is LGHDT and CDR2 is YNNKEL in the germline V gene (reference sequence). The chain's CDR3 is CTRGGRPVYGYTF. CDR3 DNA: TGTACGAGGGGGGGGCGACCGGTTTATGGCTACACCTTC.

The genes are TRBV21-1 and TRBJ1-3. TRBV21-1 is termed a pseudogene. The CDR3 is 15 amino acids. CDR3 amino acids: CASKKYSVSGNTIYF. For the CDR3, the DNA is TGTGCCAGCAAAAAGTACTCGGTATCTGGAAACACCATATATTTT.

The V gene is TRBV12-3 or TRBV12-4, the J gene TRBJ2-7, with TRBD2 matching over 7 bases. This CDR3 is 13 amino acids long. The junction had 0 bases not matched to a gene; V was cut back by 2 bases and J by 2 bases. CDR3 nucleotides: TGTGCCAGCAGTTTACGGGGGGCCTACGAGCAGTACTTC. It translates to CASSLRGAYEQYF.

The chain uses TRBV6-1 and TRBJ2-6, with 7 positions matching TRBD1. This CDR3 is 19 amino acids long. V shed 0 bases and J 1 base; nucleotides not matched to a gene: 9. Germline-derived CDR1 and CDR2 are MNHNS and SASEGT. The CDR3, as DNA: TGTGCCAGCAGTGAAGCCCGACAGGGTCCTGGTTCTGGGGCCAACGTCCTGACTTTC. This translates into CASSEARQGPGSGANVLTF.

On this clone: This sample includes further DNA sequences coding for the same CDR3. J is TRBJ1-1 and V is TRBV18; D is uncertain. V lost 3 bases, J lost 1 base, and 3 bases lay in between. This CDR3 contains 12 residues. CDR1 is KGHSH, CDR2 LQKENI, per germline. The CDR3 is CASSPGNTEAFF. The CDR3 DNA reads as TGTGCCAGCTCACCTGGGAACACTGAAGCTTTCTTT.

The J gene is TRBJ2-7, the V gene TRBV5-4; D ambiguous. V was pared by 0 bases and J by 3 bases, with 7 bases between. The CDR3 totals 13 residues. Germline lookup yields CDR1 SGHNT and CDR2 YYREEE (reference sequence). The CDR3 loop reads CASSLGADYEQYF. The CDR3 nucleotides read TGTGCCAGCAGCTTGGGGGCAGACTACGAGCAGTACTTC.

CDR3 amino acids: CASSRTEGSPLHF. CDR3 DNA: TGTGCCAGCAGCAGGACAGAGGGTTCACCCCTCCACTTT. V gene TRBV6-2 or TRBV6-3 combines with J gene TRBJ1-6, with a possible D match to TRBD1 (6 bases). The CDR3 consists of 13 residues. Deletions cut 6 bases from V and 9 bases from J, with 12 bases between. Germline CDR1 and CDR2: MNHEY and SVGEGT.

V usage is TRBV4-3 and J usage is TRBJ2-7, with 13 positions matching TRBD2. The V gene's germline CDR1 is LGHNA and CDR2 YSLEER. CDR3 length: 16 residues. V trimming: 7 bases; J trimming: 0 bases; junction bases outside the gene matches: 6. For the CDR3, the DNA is TGCGCCAGCATCGGACTAGCGGGAGCCAGCTCCTACGAGCAGTACTTC. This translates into CASIGLAGASSYEQYF.

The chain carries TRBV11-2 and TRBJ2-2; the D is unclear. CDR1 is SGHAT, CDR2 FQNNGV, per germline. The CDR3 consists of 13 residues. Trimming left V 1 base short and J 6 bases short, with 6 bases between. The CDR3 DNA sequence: TGTGCCAGCAGCTTAGGACGGGCCGGGGAGCTGTTTTTT. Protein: CASSLGRAGELFF.

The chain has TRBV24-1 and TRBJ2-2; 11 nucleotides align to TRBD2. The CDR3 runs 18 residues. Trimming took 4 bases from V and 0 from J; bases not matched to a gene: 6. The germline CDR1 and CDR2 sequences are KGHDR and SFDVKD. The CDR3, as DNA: TGTGCCACCAGTGAGCCTACTAGCGGGAGATCGAACACCGGGGAGCTGTTTTTT. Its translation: CATSEPTSGRSNTGELFF.